This TCR beta chain was recorded in a study of cytomegalovirus exposure and HLA in healthy donors. Study-wide points: Sequencing had likely introduced a cluster of highly shared sequence variants as an artifact. Later on, a genetic analysis was performed. It linked a missense variant in DCLRE1C with V- and J-gene trimming of TCR beta. Both high specificity and high sensitivity reportedly marked the classifier's diagnosis of cytomegalovirus status. Later, an analysis found that common viral pathogens appeared to be linked with several of the most significant clusters.

60 Vbeta and 13 Jbeta primers were used in PCR. TCRdb's copy holds only in-frame clones and misses some; the assay was immunoSEQ multiplex PCR. The sample lists some 96,000 clones, around 64% occurring once. Deletions cut 5 bases from V and 9 bases from J, with 11 bases between. The CDR3 consists of 12 residues. CDR1 MNHEY and CDR2 SMNVEV come from the germline V gene (reference sequence). Concerning this clone: The antigen is not known.

This receptor was obtained from a man aged 55 to 70 in good health and CMV-seronegative. The chain recombines TRBV27 with TRBJ2-1; possibly TRBD1 for D (5 bases). Material for sequencing was PBMCs. The CDR3 sequence: CASSVQGTEQFF. Here the CDR3 DNA reads TGTGCCAGCAGTGTCCAGGGCACTGAGCAGTTCTTC.